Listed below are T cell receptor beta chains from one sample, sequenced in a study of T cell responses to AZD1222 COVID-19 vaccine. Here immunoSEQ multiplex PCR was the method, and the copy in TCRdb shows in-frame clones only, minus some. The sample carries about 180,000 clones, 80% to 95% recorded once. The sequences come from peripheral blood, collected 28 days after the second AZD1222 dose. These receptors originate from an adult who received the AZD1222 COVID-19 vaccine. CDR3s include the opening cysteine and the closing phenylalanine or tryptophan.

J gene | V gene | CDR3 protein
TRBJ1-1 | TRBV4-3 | CASSQDSGGWNTEAFF
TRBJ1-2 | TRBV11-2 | CASSRGGGYGYTF
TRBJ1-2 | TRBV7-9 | CASSRGDYGYTF
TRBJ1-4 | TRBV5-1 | CASGQGSPATNEKLFF
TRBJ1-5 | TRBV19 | CASSPGLQINQPQHF
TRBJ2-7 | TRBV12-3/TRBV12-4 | CASSFRHEQYF
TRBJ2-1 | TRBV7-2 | CASSQSGTSGRNEQFF
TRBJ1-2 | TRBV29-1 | CSVAKGEDYGYTF
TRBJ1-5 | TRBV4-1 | CASSQDGVGRQPQHF
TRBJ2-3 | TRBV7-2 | CASSPTSGSADTQYF
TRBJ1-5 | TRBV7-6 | CASSLVPLTGRYSNQPQHF
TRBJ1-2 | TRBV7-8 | CASSREWGANYGYTF
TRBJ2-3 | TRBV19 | CASSSQPGLAGKDTQYF
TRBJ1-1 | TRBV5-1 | CASSDQGQLNTEAFF
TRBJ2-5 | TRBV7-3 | CASSHSGRPEETQYF
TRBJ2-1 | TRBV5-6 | CASSLGRSNEQFF
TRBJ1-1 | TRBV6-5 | CASRQGVLNTEAFF
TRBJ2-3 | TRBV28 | CASSLTAARTDTQYF
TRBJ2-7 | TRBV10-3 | CAINGDSYEQYF
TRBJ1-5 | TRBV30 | CAWRGSGNQPQHF
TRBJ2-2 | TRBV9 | CASSVGGSGTTGELFF
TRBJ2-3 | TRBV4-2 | CASSQGLAGGADTQYF
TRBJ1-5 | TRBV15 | CATSRDRGSIEPQHF
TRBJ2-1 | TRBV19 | CASKGLAGYNEQFF
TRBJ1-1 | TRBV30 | CAWSVFGAEAFF
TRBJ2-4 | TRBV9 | CASSQGEDRLDLAKNIQYF
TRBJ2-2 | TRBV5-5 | CASSLVRGRVGELFF
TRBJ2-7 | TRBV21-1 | CASTKPGLARGVYEQYF
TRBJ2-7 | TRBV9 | CASSAHIRDGEQYF
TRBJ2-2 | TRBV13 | CASGARDYAGELFF
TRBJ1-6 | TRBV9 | CASQARPLTHSPLHF